Below, one TCR beta chain is given with its context. No antigen is known for it. Germline CDR1 and CDR2: MDHEN and SYDVKM. This CDR3 comprises 12 residues. Trimming stripped 4 bases from V and 6 bases from J, with 10 bases between. Using a J-beta primer mix together with a sample-barcoded 5' primer, a second PCR was run for about 6 to 12 cycles. TCRdb itself ran the 5' RACE reads through MiXCR, one entry per CDR3 protein. Found here are roughly 900,000 distinct CDR3 sequences, under 50% of them singletons; the top ten hold around 15%. These data belong to a study of blood T cells in healthy people across ages. Findings and caveats of the study: Versus aged donors, long-lived donors had higher diversity and more naive CD4+ cells. A roughly linear age-dependent decrease characterized TCR beta diversity per million T cells.

This TCR came from a man aged 25 to 40 in good health. The source material was blood. The chain combines TRBV28 with TRBJ2-7, with D maybe TRBD1 (6 bases). The CDR3 region is CASSYRVLEQYF. CDR3 nucleotides: TGTGCCAGCAGTTACAGGGTACTCGAGCAGTACTTC. Drawing the rest from reference TRBV28 and TRBJ2-7, the complete variable domain is DVKVTQSSRYLVKRTGEKVFLECVQDMDHENMFWYRQDPGLGLRLIYFSYDVKMKEKGDIPEGYSVSREKKERFSLILESASTNQTSMYLCASSYRVLEQYFGPGTRLTVT.